This TCR beta chain came from a study of cytomegalovirus exposure and HLA in healthy donors. Study results and caveats: Researchers catalogued some 160 TCR beta chains as cytomegalovirus-associated. Some segments of the V type, notably TRBV6-2 and TRBV6-3, were excluded as indistinguishable.

Researchers ran the PCR with 60 Vbeta and 13 Jbeta primers. Method: immunoSEQ multiplex PCR; TCRdb's copy keeps in-frame clones and lacks some. Of about 190,000 clones in the sample, around 79% were seen once. The CDR3 has 12 residues. Germline lookup yields CDR1 MNHEY and CDR2 SVGAGI. The V end was cut by 5 bases, the J end by 7 bases, with 11 bases between. With respect to this clone: Antigen specificity is unknown.

This chain links TRBV6-5 with TRBJ1-2; D is perhaps TRBD1 (5 bases). Material: PBMCs. This sequence was found in a woman between 18 and 29 years old in good health and CMV-seronegative. The chain's CDR3 is CASSTGLSGYTF. CDR3 coding DNA: TGTGCCAGCAGTACGGGACTCTCTGGCTACACCTTC.